Each of the 19 T cell receptor beta chains below was sequenced from the same sample in a study of shared T cell receptors in the human thymus. Only in-frame clones appear in the TCRdb table, and some are missing; sequencing was by immunoSEQ multiplex PCR. The sample yields 600,000 to 900,000 clones, around 85% seen once. These sequences were also reported in another study, on human thymus T cells.

The sample was thymocytes. All receptors derive from a girl in the first two years of life with a congenital heart defect.

The chain carries TRBV28 and TRBJ2-2, with TRBD1 matching 7 bases. Trimming removed 6 bases from V and 5 bases from J; junction bases left unmatched: 21. Germline V CDR1 and CDR2: MDHEN, SYDVKM. The CDR3 is 19 residues long. As DNA, the CDR3 is TGTGCCAGCAGCGGGGAAGGGGGCGAGTCGATTCTCGGGACCGGGGAGCTGTTTTTT. This translates into CASSGEGGESILGTGELFF.

This chain uses TRBV4-1 with TRBJ2-3; 11 bases map to TRBD2. Germline lookup yields CDR1 MGHRA and CDR2 YSYEKL. This CDR3 region has 17 residues. V gave up 4 bases and J gave up 1 base; unmatched junction bases: 7. CDR3 region: CASSLTVAGGGTDTQYF. Here the CDR3 DNA reads TGCGCCAGCAGCCTTACTGTAGCGGGGGGGGGCACAGATACGCAGTATTTT.

This clone was found once. J is TRBJ2-7 and V is TRBV27; tentatively, D is TRBD2 (7 bases). The CDR3 has 14 amino acids. The germline CDR1 and CDR2 sequences are MNHEY and SMNVEV (reference sequence). The ends were cut back, 1 base at V and 3 bases at J, with 10 bases in the middle. CDR3 nucleotide sequence: TGTGCCAGCAGTTTATGGGGGGGCTACTACGAGCAGTACTTC. As protein: CASSLWGGYYEQYF.

The chain couples TRBV5-5 to TRBJ1-3, with TRBD1 as a possible D gene (6 bases). The CDR3 runs to 15 residues. Germline CDR1 is SGHKS and CDR2 is YYEKEE (reference sequence). V dropped 2 bases and J dropped 0 bases, with 9 bases sitting between them. In DNA form, the CDR3 reads TGTGCCAGCAGCTTCCGGGACAACTCTGGAAACACCATATATTTT. It yields the protein CASSFRDNSGNTIYF.

This clone has a handful of counts. The CDR3 here is CASSSGQVPISGNTIYF. The CDR3 bases are TGTGCCAGCAGCTCCGGACAGGTGCCTATCTCTGGAAACACCATATATTTT. The chain has TRBV5-6 and TRBJ1-3, with TRBD1 identical over 7 bases. Germline V gene lookup returns CDR1 SGHDT and CDR2 YYEEEE. The CDR3 covers 17 residues. V gave up 3 bases and J gave up 0 bases; unmatched junction bases: 9. Full variable domain (missing parts from reference TRBV5-6 and TRBJ1-3): DAGVTQSPTHLIKTRGQQVTLRCSPKSGHDTVSWYQQALGQGPQFIFQYYEEEERQRGNFPDRFSGHQFPNYSSELNVNALLLGDSALYLCASSSGQVPISGNTIYFGEGSWLTVV.

The chain employs TRBV7-2 and TRBJ2-1; 7 bases line up with TRBD2. This CDR3 has 16 amino acids. V was pared by 3 bases and J by 0 bases, with 5 bases of the junction left unmatched. Germline V gives CDR1 SGHTA, CDR2 FQGNSA. CDR3 amino acids: CASSLGGSRSYNEQFF. The CDR3, as DNA: TGTGCCAGCAGCTTGGGGGGGTCCCGCTCCTACAATGAGCAGTTCTTC.

CDR3 in amino acids: CALETPTRYVNEKLFF. The CDR3 DNA reads as TGTGCCTTGGAGACCCCAACACGCTACGTCAATGAAAAACTGTTTTTT. The chain combines TRBV30 with TRBJ1-4; D call uncertain. Germline V CDR1 and CDR2: GTSNPN, SVGIG (reference sequence). Trimming removed 7 bases from V and 5 bases from J, with 23 bases in between. The CDR3 is 16 amino acids. Full variable domain (remainder filled in from reference TRBV30 and TRBJ1-4): SQTIHQWPATLVQPVGSPLSLECTVEGTSNPNLYWYRQAAGRGLQLLFYSVGIGQISSEVPQNLSASRPQDRQFILSSKKLLLSDSGFYLCALETPTRYVNEKLFFGSGTQLSVL.

This clone has just one count. The V call is TRBV11-2, the J call TRBJ2-7, with 9 bases matching TRBD1. The CDR3 consists of 17 residues. CDR1 and CDR2 (germline): SGHAT, FQNNGV. After removal of 5 bases from V and 5 bases from J, the junction contained 16 bases not matched to a gene. CDR3 sequence reads: CASSPVGPDRGRHEQYF. The CDR3 region has the DNA TGTGCCAGCAGCCCGGTAGGTCCGGACAGGGGTCGCCACGAGCAGTACTTC.

As concerns this clone: This sample includes further DNA sequences coding for the same CDR3. The V and J genes are TRBV11-2 and TRBJ1-4; TRBD1 is a possible D gene (6 bases). V was shortened by 6 bases and J by 5 bases, with 16 bases between the two germline ends. This CDR3 region has 15 residues. Germline V gene data show CDR1 as SGHAT and CDR2 as FQNNGV. The CDR3 DNA reads as TGTGCCAGCAGGCCTGAATCGGGGACAAATGAAAAACTGTTTTTT. Translating gives CASRPESGTNEKLFF.

The chain carries TRBV21-1 and TRBJ1-5. TRBV21-1 is an annotated pseudogene. The CDR3 runs to 16 residues. The CDR3 region has the DNA TGTGCCAGCAGCAATAAGGGACTAAAAACACTACAGCCCCAGCATTTT. Its translation is CASSNKGLKTLQPQHF.

The chain links TRBV28 to TRBJ1-5, with D uncertain. In germline, CDR1 is MDHEN, CDR2 SYDVKM. The length of the CDR3 is 11 residues. The V and J ends lost 5 bases and 5 bases respectively, with 4 bases between them. CDR3 amino acids: CASSPDQPQHF. As DNA, the CDR3 is TGTGCCAGCAGTCCAGATCAGCCCCAGCATTTT.

The chain recombines TRBV27 with TRBJ1-6; no firm D call. The germline CDR1 and CDR2 sequences are MNHEY and SMNVEV (reference sequence). V was cut by 4 bases and J by 9 bases, with 19 bases left in between. The CDR3 runs to 16 residues. CDR3 in DNA: TGTGCCAGCAGTTCGTATCTCCAATCTCAGATTTCACCCCTCCACTTT. Its translation is CASSSYLQSQISPLHF.

The chain has TRBV10-1 and TRBJ1-6; the match to TRBD1 covers 7 bases. CDR1 is WNHNN and CDR2 is SYGVQD in the germline V gene (reference sequence). The CDR3 extends over 13 amino acids. V trimming: 4 bases; J trimming: 14 bases; junction bases outside the gene matches: 8. This CDR3 reads CASSGQGVGALHF. CDR3 nucleotide sequence: TGCGCCAGCAGTGGACAGGGTGTTGGGGCCCTCCACTTT.

V gene TRBV15 combines with J gene TRBJ2-7, with 9 positions matching TRBD2. V lost 4 bases to trimming and J lost 4 bases; unmatched junction nucleotides: 8. Germline V CDR1 and CDR2: LNHNV, YYDKDF (reference sequence). The CDR3 totals 15 residues. The CDR3 coding sequence is TGTGCCACCAGCAAAGCACCGGGACTAGCATACGAGCAGTACTTC. It specifies CATSKAPGLAYEQYF.

The rearrangement uses TRBV7-6 and TRBJ2-1; D is unclear. CDR3 length: 13 amino acids. Trimming stripped 3 bases from V and 6 bases from J, with 9 bases between. In germline, CDR1 is SGHVS, CDR2 FNYEAQ. The CDR3 is CASSLRPSNEQFF. The CDR3 region has the DNA TGTGCCAGCAGCTTGCGTCCCTCCAATGAGCAGTTCTTC.

The chain joins TRBV4-1 to TRBJ1-5; D is ambiguous. V lost 0 bases, J lost 6 bases, and 12 bases lay in between. The germline CDR1 and CDR2 sequences are MGHRA and YSYEKL. This CDR3 contains 15 residues. The CDR3 nucleotides read TGCGCCAGCAGCCAAGATCCCGGTATCGGTCAGCCCCAGCATTTT. It is translated as CASSQDPGIGQPQHF.

The rearrangement joins TRBV6-5 to TRBJ1-2, with 8 bases that match TRBD1. The CDR3 sequence is 12 residues long. The germline V gene has CDR1 MNHEY and CDR2 SVGAGI. V lost 8 bases to trimming and J lost 11 bases; unmatched junction nucleotides: 10. The chain's CDR3 is CASQTAGGSYTF. The CDR3 region has the DNA TGTGCCAGCCAAACTGCAGGGGGCTCTTACACCTTC.

This clone was seen a few times. The chain couples TRBV28 to TRBJ1-6, with TRBD1 identical over 7 bases. Losses at the gene ends were 6 bases for V and 13 bases for J; bases not matched to a gene: 9. Germline CDR1 is MDHEN and CDR2 is SYDVKM. The CDR3 runs to 13 residues. CDR3 protein: CASSRITGVPLHF. For the CDR3, the DNA is TGTGCCAGCAGCCGGATAACAGGGGTCCCCCTCCACTTT.

V usage is TRBV7-2 and J usage is TRBJ2-7, with D possibly TRBD2 on 6 matching bases. The CDR3 contains 15 residues. Between the trimmed V and J ends, which lost 0 bases and 5 bases, there was a span of 14 bases. CDR1 and CDR2 from the germline V gene are SGHTA and FQGNSA. The CDR3: CASSLAYRRGHEQYF. In nucleotides, the CDR3 is TGTGCCAGCAGCTTAGCTTACAGGCGGGGCCACGAGCAGTACTTC.